This T cell receptor beta chain was documented in a study of chemoradiotherapy in HPV16-positive cancers (dated by TCRdb to 2021 to 2024). In terms of the full investigation: Candidate HPV-specific T-cell clones and common TCR motifs were defined by functional T-cell assays performed on cells from a couple of HPV16-positive patients. Whether T-cell immunity against the HPV oncoproteins E6 and E7 changes during chemoradiotherapy and whether survival is affected by this immunity were examined in the study. Next, the candidate HPV-specific TCRs and motifs were followed in TCR repertoires from around 87 patients with HPV-related cancers. Overall study outcomes, separate from this receptor: Only a couple of HPV16-positive patients were used to derive the functional definition of HPV-specific T cells, and the survival association was reported for HPV16-positive patients. Expansion of candidate HPV-specific clones and E7-related TCR motifs was observed in the tumor microenvironment during treatment, whereas no such expansion was observed for non-HPV-specific T cells. Improved recurrence-free survival in HPV16-positive patients was associated with expansion of HPV-responsive T cells during chemoradiotherapy.

The library came from the immunoSEQ multiplex PCR assay. Imported from immuneACCESS, the table was reduced by TCRdb to in-frame sequences with V and J called. These copies leave out some clones; in studies compared against another copy, an unresolved V gene accounts for under half, and the cause of the remainder is not known. This sample lists 10,000 or so clones; approximately 84% were detected once. Clones ranked in the top ten supply approximately 2.9% of the sample. Repertoires were sampled repeatedly over the course of chemoradiotherapy, so clonal expansion could be followed in the tumor microenvironment. For this clone: Which antigen it targets is not known. No base quality information exists; no much larger clone differs at one position.

This TCR came from a human donor with HPV-associated anogenital cancer. The specimen was blood, collected from a patient who underwent chemoradiotherapy.

The CDR3 region: CASSPTGQHQETQYF. The nucleotide sequence is TGTGCCAGCAGCCCGACGGGACAGCACCAAGAGACCCAGTACTTC. The rearrangement combines TRBV11-1 with TRBJ2-5; 7 bases in between match TRBD1. V loses 5 bases at its end and J loses 0 bases; junction bases beyond the gene matches: 6. Reading from cysteine to phenylalanine, the CDR3 counts 15 amino acids. The sequence is cut down to CDR3 DNA, 45 bases in frame from base 1. The germline V gene (reference sequence) provides CDR1 SGHAT and CDR2 FQDESV.